This record covers a single T cell receptor beta chain. This sample stems from a study of control samples from healthy donors and cancer patients. With 2 bases clipped from V and 4 bases from J, the junction kept 11 bases outside the gene matches. This CDR3 is built from 17 residues. From germline, CDR1 is SGHRS and CDR2 YFSETQ. This table comes from immunoSEQ multiplex PCR, and its TCRdb copy is limited to in-frame clones, with some not included. The table includes about 160,000 clones, about 95% detected once. The sample was PBMCs. V and J are TRBV5-1 and TRBJ2-3, with 9 positions matching TRBD2. The sequence came from a man aged 55 to 70 with colorectal cancer. CDR3 residues: CASSFGTSGGLADTQYF. The CDR3 DNA is TGCGCCAGCAGCTTTGGGACGAGCGGGGGGCTGGCAGATACGCAGTATTTT.